A single sample gave rise to the 15 T cell receptor beta chains below, sequenced in a study of T-cell memory formation after mild COVID-19. TCRdb recomputed calls from the 5' RACE reads with MiXCR, one row per CDR3 protein. This table has about 430,000 distinct CDR3 sequences, about a sixth appearing once. Sequences were obtained from PBMCs or a T cell subset sorted from them (not recorded which). The source is a man between 18 and 35 years old who had mild COVID-19 (a few samples of this study predate the infection). Cell type and time point are not known.

This sequence joins TRBV5-1 and TRBJ2-3, with TRBD1 matching 7 bases. The CDR3 runs 14 residues. Trimming took 5 bases from V and 4 from J; bases not matched to a gene: 7. Looked up from germline, CDR1 is SGHRS and CDR2 is YFSETQ. CDR3 bases: TGCGCCAGCAGTGAACGACAGGGAGCAGATACGCAGTATTTT. Protein sequence: CASSERQGADTQYF.

The table lists this clonotype with a count of one. The chain couples TRBV6-2 or TRBV6-3 to TRBJ2-7; D is undetermined. Germline V gene lookup returns CDR1 MNHEY and CDR2 SVGEGT. The germline V and J ends were trimmed by 4 bases and 4 bases, with 11 bases remaining between them. The CDR3 covers 13 residues. In nucleotides, the CDR3 is TGTGCCAGCAGTTTTCTCGACGGTTACGAGCAGTACGTC. Translating it yields CASSFLDGYEQYV.

The chain couples TRBV19 to TRBJ2-5; D is perhaps TRBD2 (7 bases). V lost 5 bases to trimming and J lost 1 base, with 14 bases between them. This CDR3 region has 15 residues. Per germline, CDR1 LNHDA and CDR2 SQIVND (reference sequence). The chain's CDR3 is CASSPYGGLQETQYF. In DNA form, the CDR3 reads TGTGCCAGTAGTCCCTACGGGGGGCTCCAAGAGACCCAGTACTTC.

This clonotype was seen at least ten times. The V gene is TRBV6-5, the J gene TRBJ2-4; TRBD1 aligns across 9 bases. There are 16 residues in the CDR3. Germline V CDR1 and CDR2: MNHEY, SVGAGI. V was clipped by 6 bases and J by 6 bases; unmatched bases: 12. The CDR3 DNA reads as TGTGCCAGCAGGCCTGCAGGACAGGGGCCAGGAAACATTCAGTACTTC. Its protein is CASRPAGQGPGNIQYF.

This clonotype has just a few counts. The chain employs TRBV6-2 or TRBV6-3 and TRBJ2-7; 10 nucleotides align to TRBD2. V was clipped by 2 bases and J by 4 bases; unmatched bases: 14. Per the germline V gene, CDR1 is MNHEY and CDR2 is SVGEGT. The CDR3 is 18 amino acids. The CDR3 spells CASSYVTYSQLAGYEQYF. In DNA form, the CDR3 reads TGTGCCAGCAGTTACGTAACCTACAGCCAACTAGCGGGATACGAGCAGTACTTC.

J is TRBJ2-1 and V is TRBV4-1; 8 bases are shared with TRBD1. This CDR3 spans 17 amino acids. Looked up from germline, CDR1 is MGHRA and CDR2 is YSYEKL. With 3 bases clipped from V and 6 bases from J, the junction kept 13 bases outside the gene matches. The CDR3 bases are TGCGCCAGCAGCCACCGGTGGGACAGGCTGGTGGGCAATGAGCAGTTCTTC. Its translation: CASSHRWDRLVGNEQFF.

This clonotype was found a few times. The rearrangement uses TRBV12-3 or TRBV12-4 and TRBJ2-3, with D possibly being TRBD1 (5 bases). V lost 3 bases, J lost 1 base, and 14 bases lay in between. CDR3 length equals 16 residues. CDR3 bases: TGTGCCAGCAGTTTCCTAGTAGGACACGGCACAGATACGCAGTATTTT. This encodes CASSFLVGHGTDTQYF.

This clonotype was observed at least ten times. The J gene is TRBJ2-4, the V gene TRBV4-3; D not resolved. The CDR3 is 14 residues long. The V end was cut by 0 bases, the J end by 4 bases, with 7 bases between. Germline CDR1 reads LGHNA; CDR2 reads YSLEER. The CDR3 spells CASSQDNQKNIQYF. CDR3 bases: TGCGCCAGCAGCCAAGACAATCAGAAAAACATTCAGTACTTC.

The chain employs TRBV19 and TRBJ1-1, with 9 bases matching TRBD1. This CDR3 contains 17 residues. Germline V lookup: CDR1 LNHDA, CDR2 SQIVND (reference sequence). With 5 bases clipped from V and 1 base from J, the junction kept 11 bases outside the gene matches. This CDR3 reads CASSVNAGTGKNTEAFF. CDR3 coding DNA: TGTGCCAGTAGTGTTAATGCCGGGACAGGGAAGAACACTGAAGCTTTCTTT.

This clonotype appeared a few times. The chain has TRBV5-1 and TRBJ2-5; possibly TRBD2 for D (5 bases). The CDR3 consists of 15 residues. Germline lookup yields CDR1 SGHRS and CDR2 YFSETQ. Trimming removed 2 bases from V and 1 base from J, with 12 bases in between. The CDR3 region is CASSFRGAGQETQYF. CDR3 bases: TGCGCCAGCAGCTTCCGGGGAGCCGGCCAAGAGACCCAGTACTTC.

In this sample, this clonotype turned up many times. This sequence joins TRBV20-1 and TRBJ2-7; maybe TRBD1 (5 bases). Per the germline V gene, CDR1 is DFQATT and CDR2 is SNEGSKA (reference sequence). The V end lost 0 bases, the J end lost 4 bases, and 16 bases lay between the germline ends. The CDR3 extends over 15 amino acids. CDR3 bases: TGCAGTGCTAGAGACATAAAGGGGCCCTCTTACGAGCAGTACGTC. Translated: CSARDIKGPSYEQYV.

This clonotype has at least ten counts. J is TRBJ2-1 and V is TRBV5-1; D unclear. V was pared by 2 bases and J by 6 bases, with 12 bases between. Germline V gives CDR1 SGHRS, CDR2 YFSETQ. The CDR3 is made up of 14 amino acids. CDR3 in amino acids: CASSLSTSFNEQFF. The CDR3 DNA sequence: TGCGCCAGCAGCTTATCGACATCATTCAATGAGCAGTTCTTC.

The V and J genes are TRBV5-1 and TRBJ2-2; D call uncertain. V lost 1 base and J lost 1, with 11 bases in between. Germline CDR1 SGHRS, CDR2 YFSETQ. This CDR3 region has 16 residues. The CDR3 region is CASSLLPVLNTGELFF. CDR3 DNA: TGCGCCAGCAGCTTGCTCCCTGTGTTGAACACCGGGGAGCTGTTTTTT.

The chain has TRBV4-1 and TRBJ2-2, with 7 bases lining up with TRBD2. Germline CDR1 and CDR2: MGHRA and YSYEKL. The J segment lost 4 bases and the V segment lost 4 bases, leaving 9 bases of the junction unmatched. The CDR3 is 16 amino acids. Here the CDR3 DNA reads TGCGCCAGCAGCCTCAGGGCCAGGGAGGGCACCGGGGAGCTGTTTTTT. As protein: CASSLRAREGTGELFF.

This clonotype was seen a few times. The V gene is TRBV7-2, the J gene TRBJ2-3, with 11 bases identical to TRBD1. With V trimmed by 5 bases and J by 4 bases, 5 bases remained unmatched. The CDR3 has 15 residues. CDR1 and CDR2 from the germline V gene are SGHTA and FQGNSA. The CDR3 region has the DNA TGTGCCAGCAGCAAGAGGACAGGGGGCGCAGATACGCAGTATTTT. The encoded protein is CASSKRTGGADTQYF.